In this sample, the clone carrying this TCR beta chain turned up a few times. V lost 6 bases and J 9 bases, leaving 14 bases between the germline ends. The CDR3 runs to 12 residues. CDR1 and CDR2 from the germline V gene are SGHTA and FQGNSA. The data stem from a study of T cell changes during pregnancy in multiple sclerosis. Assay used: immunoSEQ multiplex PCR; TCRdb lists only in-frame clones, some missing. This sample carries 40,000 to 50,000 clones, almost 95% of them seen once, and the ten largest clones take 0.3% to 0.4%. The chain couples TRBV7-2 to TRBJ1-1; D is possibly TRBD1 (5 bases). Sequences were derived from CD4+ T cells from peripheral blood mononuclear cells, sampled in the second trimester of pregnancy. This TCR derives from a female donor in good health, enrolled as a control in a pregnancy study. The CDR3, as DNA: TGTGCCAGCAGTCTGGTTGGGACTCAAGCTTTCTTT. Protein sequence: CASSLVGTQAFF.